This T cell receptor beta chain is from a study of regulatory T cells in long-lasting Graves disease. Time point meaning: newly diagnosed GD, antithyroid drugs for less than 3 months. From RNA extracted from PBMCs, the TCR library was made. Sequencing libraries for TCR beta were prepared with iRepertoire HTBI primers and Arm-PCR of CDR3 regions. TCRdb passed the multiplex PCR reads through MiXCR, listing each CDR3 protein once. There are roughly 520,000 distinct CDR3 sequences in the sample; approximately 12% occur only once, and around 10% lies in the top ten. This same sample was also taken into another study, of T cells in Graves' hyperthyroidism and ophthalmopathy. According to that study: The authors' 13 V-J model separated ophthalmopathy from stable hyperthyroidism.

The receptor's source is a woman in her 30s with Graves disease. This material consisted of peripheral blood mononuclear cells (PBMCs), taken at new diagnosis, from a patient treated with antithyroid drugs.

CDR3 DNA sequence: TGTGCCAGCTCACTTAACACCGGGGGCTATGAGCAGTTCTTC. Its translation: CASSLNTGGYEQFF. The chain couples TRBV18 to TRBJ2-1, with D possibly being TRBD1 or TRBD2 (6 bases each). Trimming shortened V by 4 bases and J by 8 bases, and 15 bases separated the two germline ends. The CDR3 totals 14 residues. CDR1 and CDR2 from the germline V gene are KGHSH and LQKENI.